A single T cell receptor (beta chain) is shown here with its context. The germline gives CDR1 SNHLY, CDR2 FYNNEI. Trimming cost V 2 bases and J 4 bases, with 18 bases left between them. CDR3 length equals 16 residues. The data originate from a study of blood T cells in healthy people across ages. A second roughly 6 to 11 cycle PCR used barcoded and J-beta primers. TCRdb independently ran MiXCR on the 5' RACE reads; one entry per CDR3 protein. Of about 1 million distinct CDR3 sequences detected, under 45% appear once; the ten largest clones hold approximately 19%. V gene TRBV2 combines with J gene TRBJ2-7; no firm D call. The material sequenced was blood. This clonotype originated in a woman aged 60-75 years in good health. The CDR3 DNA is TGTGCCAGCAGTGAACTTGGCGGAGATCTCACATACGAGCAGTACTTC. Protein product: CASSELGGDLTYEQYF.